One and the same sample provided the 4 T cell receptor beta chains below, sequenced in a study of blood T cell repertoires in COVID-19. Assay used: immunoSEQ multiplex PCR; TCRdb lists only in-frame clones, some missing. The sample yields nearly 350,000 clones, around 88% seen once. Sequenced: peripheral blood. The receptors were sampled from a man aged 25-45 years with active or convalescent COVID-19.

In DNA, the CDR3 is TGTGCAAGTCGCCAACCGCGGGGTCAGGGGGACGGGGGGCCCCAGCATTTT. This codes for CASRQPRGQGDGGPQHF. The gene calls are TRBV12-2 and TRBJ1-5; the table's D gene call, TRBD1, was not cross checked with the DNA. TRBV12-2 is recorded as a pseudogene. The CDR3 sequence is 17 residues long.

This clone was recorded a few times. The CDR3 DNA sequence: TGTGCCAGTTCCCGGGACAGTATCACCGGGGAGCTGTTTTTT. As protein: CASSRDSITGELFF. The rearrangement joins TRBV6-5 to TRBJ2-2, with 7 bases lining up with TRBD1. V gave up 9 bases and J gave up 4 bases; unmatched junction bases: 8. This CDR3 is built from 14 residues. CDR1 and CDR2 from the germline V gene are MNHEY and SVGAGI.

The rearrangement links TRBV2 to TRBJ2-2, with 8 bases lining up with TRBD2. The germline V gene has CDR1 SNHLY and CDR2 FYNNEI. With 6 bases clipped from V and 0 bases from J, the junction kept 3 bases outside the gene matches. CDR3 length: 15 residues. The CDR3 bases are TGTGCCAGCAGACTAGCGGCACCGAACACCGGGGAGCTGTTTTTT. This sequence encodes CASRLAAPNTGELFF.

The J gene is TRBJ1-6, the V gene TRBV6-1; TRBD1 agrees at 10 bases. Germline values: CDR1 MNHNS, CDR2 SASEGT. This CDR3 has 16 residues. After removal of 4 bases from V and 7 bases from J, the junction contained 7 bases not matched to a gene. The CDR3 reads CASSGRRTGGNSPLHF. CDR3 bases: TGTGCCAGCAGTGGCCGCCGGACAGGGGGAAATTCACCCCTCCACTTT.